Below, 28 T cell receptor beta chains from the same sample are listed, as sequenced in a study of cytotoxic CD8 clonotypes in ibrutinib-treated CLL. Clones were sequenced by immunoSEQ multiplex PCR, and TCRdb holds only the in-frame ones, with some missing. This sample carries about 130,000 clones, 79% of them seen once, and the ten largest clones take 10% to 15%. The sample in question was PBMCs, obtained after 12 months of ibrutinib treatment. The receptors originated from a human donor with chronic lymphocytic leukemia.

In DNA, the CDR3 is TGTGCCAGCAGTTGGAACGGACAGTTTGGAAACACCATATATTTT. It yields the protein CASSWNGQFGNTIYF. This sequence joins TRBV27 and TRBJ1-3; tentative D call: TRBD1 (6 bases). Germline values: CDR1 MNHEY, CDR2 SMNVEV (reference sequence). The CDR3 length is 15 residues. V lost 4 bases, J lost 3 bases, and 13 bases lay in between.

The chain carries TRBV28 and TRBJ1-1, with 10 bases that match TRBD1. Germline assignment: CDR1 MDHEN and CDR2 SYDVKM. CDR3 length: 14 residues. Trimming at V came to 6 bases and at J to 3 bases, leaving 4 bases not matched to a gene. This chain's CDR3 is CASRTGTGDTEAFF. For the CDR3, the DNA is TGTGCCAGCAGAACCGGGACAGGGGACACTGAAGCTTTCTTT.

The chain uses TRBV28 and TRBJ2-7; 9 nucleotides agree with TRBD1. The ends lost 6 bases at V and 2 bases at J; junction bases unmatched: 5. From germline, CDR1 is MDHEN and CDR2 SYDVKM. The CDR3 consists of 14 residues. The CDR3 protein is CASRTTGGAYEQYF. The CDR3 DNA reads as TGTGCCAGCAGGACGACAGGGGGTGCCTACGAGCAGTACTTC.

The chain joins TRBV19 to TRBJ1-3; D gene unclear. With 2 bases removed from V and 2 bases from J, the gap between germline ends came to 10 bases. The CDR3 consists of 15 residues. The germline V gene has CDR1 LNHDA and CDR2 SQIVND (reference sequence). CDR3 sequence reads: CASSIFEGPGNTIYF. The CDR3 region has the DNA TGTGCCAGTAGTATATTCGAGGGCCCTGGAAACACCATATATTTT.

This chain links TRBV6-1 with TRBJ2-5, with 10 bases matching TRBD2. Germline V gives CDR1 MNHNS, CDR2 SASEGT. The CDR3 length is 15 residues. Trimming at V came to 8 bases and at J to 6 bases, leaving 12 bases not matched to a gene. Here the CDR3 reads CASREREGSSKTQYF. For the CDR3, the DNA is TGTGCCAGCCGAGAGCGGGAGGGTTCGTCTAAGACCCAGTACTTC.

This clone was seen a handful of times. The chain combines TRBV10-3 with TRBJ2-1, with TRBD1 matching 9 bases. The V gene's germline CDR1 is ENHRY and CDR2 SYGVKD. V gave up 2 bases and J gave up 4 bases; unmatched junction bases: 6. This CDR3 contains 16 residues. In DNA form, the CDR3 reads TGTGCCATCAGTGAGCCAGACAGGGGGAGTTACAATGAGCAGTTCTTC. Translated, it gives CAISEPDRGSYNEQFF.

The V call is TRBV5-6, the J call TRBJ2-2; perhaps D is TRBD1 or TRBD2 (5 bases each). Germline assignment: CDR1 SGHDT and CDR2 YYEEEE. This CDR3 is built from 15 residues. Trimming left V 4 bases short and J 6 bases short, with 16 bases between. The CDR3 loop reads CASSQEYGTAGELFF. The CDR3 DNA follows: TGTGCCAGCAGCCAGGAATACGGGACCGCCGGGGAGCTGTTTTTT.

The chain employs TRBV28 and TRBJ1-2; no definite D call. V dropped 3 bases and J dropped 7 bases, with 9 bases sitting between them. Germline values: CDR1 MDHEN, CDR2 SYDVKM. The CDR3 extends over 12 amino acids. The CDR3 region is CASSFLIGGYTF. CDR3 nucleotide sequence: TGTGCCAGCAGTTTTTTAATCGGTGGCTACACCTTC.

The chain has TRBV6-6 and TRBJ1-2, with 9 nucleotides matching TRBD1. J lost 4 bases, V lost 8 bases, and 5 bases had no gene match. This CDR3 contains 13 residues. Germline CDR1 reads MNHNY; CDR2 reads SVGAGI (reference sequence). CDR3 in amino acids: CASGQGIGYGYTF. CDR3 DNA: TGTGCCAGCGGACAGGGGATAGGCTATGGCTACACCTTC.

The chain is built from TRBV6-5 and TRBJ1-2, with D maybe TRBD1 (6 bases). The ends were cut back, 1 base at V and 5 bases at J, with 11 bases in the middle. The CDR3 contains 14 residues. CDR1 and CDR2 (germline): MNHEY, SVGAGI. CDR3 sequence (DNA): TGTGCCAGCAGTTACTTTCCAGGGGCATATGGCTACACCTTC. Translating it yields CASSYFPGAYGYTF.

J is TRBJ2-3 and V is TRBV10-1; TRBD1 matches at 8 bases. The CDR3 is 16 amino acids. With 4 bases clipped from V and 2 bases from J, the junction kept 8 bases outside the gene matches. In germline, CDR1 is WNHNN, CDR2 SYGVQD (reference sequence). In DNA form, the CDR3 reads TGCGCCAGCAGTGGAGGGGACAGGCGGCCCACAGATACGCAGTATTTT. The encoded protein is CASSGGDRRPTDTQYF.

The CDR3 sequence is CASSEAWNRVDGYGYTF. The CDR3 region has the DNA TGTGCCAGCAGTGAGGCTTGGAACAGGGTTGACGGCTATGGCTACACCTTC. The rearrangement links TRBV25-1 to TRBJ1-2; D is perhaps TRBD1 (6 bases). V was pared by 3 bases and J by 4 bases, with 21 bases between. Per the germline V gene, CDR1 is MGHDK and CDR2 is SYGVNS. There are 17 residues in the CDR3.

The chain combines TRBV30 with TRBJ2-3, with 9 bases identical to TRBD2. V trimming: 5 bases; J trimming: 2 bases; junction bases outside the gene matches: 2. CDR3 length: 13 amino acids. CDR1 and CDR2 (germline): GTSNPN, SVGIG (reference sequence). CDR3 sequence: CAWASGTTDTQYF. The DNA for the CDR3 is TGTGCCTGGGCTAGCGGGACCACAGATACGCAGTATTTT.

The chain recombines TRBV18 with TRBJ2-6; D is unclear. Germline CDR1 reads KGHSH; CDR2 reads LQKENI. The CDR3 sequence is 14 residues long. V was trimmed by 3 bases and J by 3 bases, leaving 6 bases between them. Written as DNA, the CDR3 is TGTGCCAGCTCACCCGTGGGTGGGGCCAACGTCCTGACTTTC. This codes for CASSPVGGANVLTF.

V gene TRBV6-1 combines with J gene TRBJ1-5; no firm D call. The CDR3 totals 16 residues. V lost 2 bases and J 0 bases, leaving 11 bases between the germline ends. The germline gives CDR1 MNHNS, CDR2 SASEGT. For the CDR3, the DNA is TGTGCCAGCAGTGAACCTCCCGGAAATAGCAATCAGCCCCAGCATTTT. This gives the protein CASSEPPGNSNQPQHF.

This clone was detected once. The V gene is TRBV6-6, the J gene TRBJ1-3; D is uncertain. CDR3 length: 15 amino acids. Per the germline V gene, CDR1 is MNHNY and CDR2 is SVGAGI (reference sequence). Trimming removed 0 bases from V and 1 base from J, with 7 bases in between. The CDR3 nucleotides read TGTGCCAGCAGTTACTCCCCCAGGTCTGGAAACACCATATATTTT. Translated, it gives CASSYSPRSGNTIYF.

This sequence joins TRBV6-5 and TRBJ2-7; D unclear. The CDR3 runs 12 residues. With 6 bases removed from V and 3 bases from J, the gap between germline ends came to 9 bases. Germline V gene sequence: CDR1 MNHEY, CDR2 SVGAGI. The CDR3 region is CASSARLYEQYF. The CDR3 bases are TGTGCCAGCAGCGCTCGCCTCTACGAGCAGTACTTC.

This chain links TRBV18 with TRBJ2-7, with a tentative D call TRBD2 (6 bases). The V gene lost 2 bases and the J gene lost 3 bases, with 17 bases spanning the gap. This CDR3 is built from 16 residues. Germline V gene sequence: CDR1 KGHSH, CDR2 LQKENI. The CDR3 DNA sequence: TGTGCCAGCTCACCAATTTCTTCCGGGAGTCGCTACGAGCAGTACTTC. As protein: CASSPISSGSRYEQYF.

The chain recombines TRBV28 with TRBJ1-2; maybe TRBD1 (6 bases). Trimming pared 6 bases from V and 4 bases from J, leaving 21 bases between. Germline values: CDR1 MDHEN, CDR2 SYDVKM. The CDR3 sequence is 16 residues long. This chain's CDR3 is CASSRDRSPRGYGYTF. The CDR3 DNA is TGTGCCAGCAGCAGAGACAGGTCCCCTCGGGGCTATGGCTACACCTTC.

Notes on this clone: At the DNA level, this CDR3 is encoded by other sequences in the same sample as well. The rearrangement links TRBV7-2 to TRBJ2-1; 9 positions match TRBD2. Losses at the gene ends were 3 bases for V and 0 bases for J; bases not matched to a gene: 0. The CDR3 runs 15 residues. The germline V gene encodes CDR1 SGHTA and CDR2 FQGNSA. DNA of the CDR3: TGTGCCAGCAGCTTTAGCGGGAGCTCCTACAATGAGCAGTTCTTC. Translation: CASSFSGSSYNEQFF.

This clone appeared a few times. The chain is built from TRBV30 and TRBJ1-1; 10 bases match TRBD1. CDR3 size: 12 residues. The V and J ends lost 5 bases and 6 bases, in that order; junction bases with no gene match: 3. CDR1 is GTSNPN, CDR2 SVGIG, per germline (reference sequence). This chain's CDR3 is CAWDRGQAEAFF. The CDR3, as DNA: TGTGCCTGGGACAGGGGGCAAGCTGAAGCTTTCTTT.

Regarding this clone: At one end, the junction sequence differs from germline, possibly due to a read error. The gene calls are TRBV20-1 and TRBJ2-7; perhaps D is TRBD1 or TRBD2 (6 bases each). The CDR3 loop spans 11 amino acids. Germline CDR1 DFQATT, CDR2 SNEGSKA (reference sequence). The CDR3 sequence is CSVRGDGEQYF. CDR3 nucleotides: TGCAGTGTAAGGGGGGACGGCGAGCAGTATTTC.

CDR3 loop: CASSAGSGVYEQYF. DNA of the CDR3: TGCGCCAGCAGCGCCGGGTCGGGAGTCTACGAGCAGTACTTC. The chain couples TRBV5-1 to TRBJ2-7, with D possibly TRBD2 on 6 matching bases. V was shortened by 4 bases and J by 3 bases, with 14 bases between the two germline ends. The length of the CDR3 is 14 residues. Germline assignment: CDR1 SGHRS and CDR2 YFSETQ.

The chain links TRBV15 to TRBJ2-7; D is perhaps TRBD1 or TRBD2 (5 bases each). Germline lookup yields CDR1 LNHNV and CDR2 YYDKDF (reference sequence). With 6 bases removed from V and 1 base from J, the gap between germline ends came to 22 bases. This CDR3 has 17 amino acids. CDR3 coding DNA: TGTGCCACCAGGACCCAAAGTTCCGGGACGGCATCCTACGAGCAGTACTTC. Residues: CATRTQSSGTASYEQYF.

The chain employs TRBV27 and TRBJ2-2; 9 nucleotides match TRBD1. Germline V gene data show CDR1 as MNHEY and CDR2 as SMNVEV (reference sequence). This CDR3 contains 16 residues. The trim removed 6 bases at V and 5 bases at J, leaving 10 bases unmatched. CDR3 in amino acids: CASSFTGTGPTGELFF. CDR3 nucleotides: TGTGCCAGCAGCTTTACCGGGACAGGGCCGACCGGGGAGCTGTTTTTT.

The V call is TRBV28, the J call TRBJ1-3; no reliable D call. Trimming took off 8 bases at V and 0 bases at J, with 8 bases between the two ends. Looked up from germline, CDR1 is MDHEN and CDR2 is SYDVKM. The CDR3 is 13 amino acids. The CDR3 region is CASFTSSGNTIYF. DNA of the CDR3: TGTGCCAGCTTCACCAGCTCTGGAAACACCATATATTTT. Variable domain in full (rest from reference TRBV28 and TRBJ1-3): DVKVTQSSRYLVKRTGEKVFLECVQDMDHENMFWYRQDPGLGLRLIYFSYDVKMKEKGDIPEGYSVSREKKERFSLILESASTNQTSMYLCASFTSSGNTIYFGEGSWLTVV.

This chain connects TRBV9 to TRBJ2-5; no clear D gene. Germline V gene sequence: CDR1 SGDLS, CDR2 YYNGEE. The CDR3 loop spans 14 amino acids. The germline V and J ends were trimmed by 4 bases and 5 bases, with 15 bases remaining between them. CDR3 amino acids: CASSPARARETQYF. CDR3 nucleotides: TGTGCCAGCAGCCCTGCTAGGGCGAGGGAGACCCAGTACTTC.

V usage is TRBV7-2 and J usage is TRBJ2-1; D is undetermined. The length of the CDR3 is 12 residues. Germline V gene sequence: CDR1 SGHTA, CDR2 FQGNSA. Between the trimmed V and J ends, which lost 1 base and 11 bases, there was a span of 9 bases. The CDR3, as DNA: TGTGCCAGCAGCTTAGTGAGTACAAAGCAGTTCTTC. Protein sequence: CASSLVSTKQFF. Together with reference TRBV7-2 and TRBJ2-1, the CDR3 gives the full variable domain: GAGVSQSPSNKVTEKGKDVELRCDPISGHTALYWYRQSLGQGLEFLIYFQGNSAPDKSGLPSDRFSAERTGGSVSTLTIQRTQQEDSAVYLCASSLVSTKQFFGPGTRLTVL.